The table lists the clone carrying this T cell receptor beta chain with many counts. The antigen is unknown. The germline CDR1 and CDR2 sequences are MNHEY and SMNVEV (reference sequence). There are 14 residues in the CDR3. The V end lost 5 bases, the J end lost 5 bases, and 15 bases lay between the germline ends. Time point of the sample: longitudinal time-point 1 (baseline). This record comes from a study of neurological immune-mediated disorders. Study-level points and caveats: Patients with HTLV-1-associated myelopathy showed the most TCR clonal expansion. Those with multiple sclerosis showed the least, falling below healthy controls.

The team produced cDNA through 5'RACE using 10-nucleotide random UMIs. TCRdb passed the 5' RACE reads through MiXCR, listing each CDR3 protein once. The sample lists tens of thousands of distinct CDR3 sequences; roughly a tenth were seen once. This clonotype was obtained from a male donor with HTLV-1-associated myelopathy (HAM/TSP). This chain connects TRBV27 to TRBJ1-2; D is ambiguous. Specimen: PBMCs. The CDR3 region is CASSLSGRSYGYTF. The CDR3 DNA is TGTGCCAGCAGTCTGTCGGGCAGATCATATGGCTACACCTTC.